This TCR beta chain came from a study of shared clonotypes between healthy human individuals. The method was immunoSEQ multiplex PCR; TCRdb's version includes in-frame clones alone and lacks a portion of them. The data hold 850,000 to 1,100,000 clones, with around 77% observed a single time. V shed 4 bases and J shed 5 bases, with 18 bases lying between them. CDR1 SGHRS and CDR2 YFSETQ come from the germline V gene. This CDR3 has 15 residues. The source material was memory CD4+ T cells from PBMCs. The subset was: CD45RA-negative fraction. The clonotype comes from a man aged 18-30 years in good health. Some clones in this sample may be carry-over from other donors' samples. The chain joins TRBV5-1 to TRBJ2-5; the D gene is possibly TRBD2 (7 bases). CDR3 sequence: CASSPLGGGRETQYF. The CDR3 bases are TGCGCCAGCAGCCCCCTTGGGGGGGGCCGGGAGACCCAGTACTTC.